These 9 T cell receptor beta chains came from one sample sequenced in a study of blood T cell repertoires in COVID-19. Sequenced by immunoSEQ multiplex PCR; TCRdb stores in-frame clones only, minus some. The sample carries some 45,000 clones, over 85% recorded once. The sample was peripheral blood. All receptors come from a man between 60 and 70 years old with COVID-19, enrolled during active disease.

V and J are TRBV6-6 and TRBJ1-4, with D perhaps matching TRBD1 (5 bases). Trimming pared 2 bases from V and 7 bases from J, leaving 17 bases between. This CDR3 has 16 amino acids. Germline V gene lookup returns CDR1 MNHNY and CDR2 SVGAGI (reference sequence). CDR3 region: CASSYPPGLLGEKLFF. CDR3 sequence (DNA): TGTGCCAGCAGTTACCCGCCGGGACTCTTGGGTGAAAAACTGTTTTTT.

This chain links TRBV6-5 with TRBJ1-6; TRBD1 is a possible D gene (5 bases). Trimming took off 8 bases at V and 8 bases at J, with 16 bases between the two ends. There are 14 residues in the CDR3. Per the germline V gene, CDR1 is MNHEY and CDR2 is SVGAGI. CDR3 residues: CASWVWGGDSPLHF. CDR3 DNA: TGTGCCAGCTGGGTATGGGGCGGAGATTCACCCCTCCACTTT.

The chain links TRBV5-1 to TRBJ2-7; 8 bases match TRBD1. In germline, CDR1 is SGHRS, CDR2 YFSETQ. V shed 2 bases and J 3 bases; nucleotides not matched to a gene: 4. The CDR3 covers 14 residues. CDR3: CASSFQQGVYEQYF. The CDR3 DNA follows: TGCGCCAGCAGCTTCCAACAGGGGGTCTACGAGCAGTACTTC.

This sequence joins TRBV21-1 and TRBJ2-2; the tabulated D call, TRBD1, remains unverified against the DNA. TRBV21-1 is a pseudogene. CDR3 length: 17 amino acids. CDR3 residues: CASSKGGRVPNTGELFF. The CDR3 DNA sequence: TGTGCCAGCAGCAAAGGGGGCAGGGTCCCGAACACCGGGGAGCTGTTTTTT.

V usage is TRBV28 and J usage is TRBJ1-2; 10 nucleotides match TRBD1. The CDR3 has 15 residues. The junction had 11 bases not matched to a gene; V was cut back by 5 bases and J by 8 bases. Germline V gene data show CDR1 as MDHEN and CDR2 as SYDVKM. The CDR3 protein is CASSPLGTGVRGYTF. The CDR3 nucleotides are TGTGCCAGCAGTCCCCTCGGGACAGGGGTTAGAGGCTACACCTTC.

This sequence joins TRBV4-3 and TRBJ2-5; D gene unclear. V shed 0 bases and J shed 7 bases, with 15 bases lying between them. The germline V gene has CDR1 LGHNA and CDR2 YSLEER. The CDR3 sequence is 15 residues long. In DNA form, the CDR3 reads TGCGCCAGCAGCCAAGAATCCAGTTCTCCCAGGACCCAGTACTTC. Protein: CASSQESSSPRTQYF.

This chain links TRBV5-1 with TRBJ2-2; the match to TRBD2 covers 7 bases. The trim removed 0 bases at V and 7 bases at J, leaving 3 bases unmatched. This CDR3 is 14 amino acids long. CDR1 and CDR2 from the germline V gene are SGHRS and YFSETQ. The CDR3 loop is CASSLASGGGELFF. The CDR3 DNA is TGCGCCAGCAGCTTGGCTAGCGGAGGCGGGGAGCTGTTTTTT. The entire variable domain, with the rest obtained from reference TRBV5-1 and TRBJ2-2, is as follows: KAGVTQTPRYLIKTRGQQVTLSCSPISGHRSVSWYQQTPGQGLQFLFEYFSETQRNKGNFPGRFSGRQFSNSRSEMNVSTLELGDSALYLCASSLASGGGELFFGEGSRLTVL.

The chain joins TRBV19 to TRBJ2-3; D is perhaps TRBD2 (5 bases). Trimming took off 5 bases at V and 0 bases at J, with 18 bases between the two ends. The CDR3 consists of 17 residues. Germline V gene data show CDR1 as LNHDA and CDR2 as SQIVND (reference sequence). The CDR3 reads CASSRKDSFSSTDTQYF. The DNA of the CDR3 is TGTGCCAGTAGTCGTAAGGACTCTTTCTCTAGCACAGATACGCAGTATTTT.

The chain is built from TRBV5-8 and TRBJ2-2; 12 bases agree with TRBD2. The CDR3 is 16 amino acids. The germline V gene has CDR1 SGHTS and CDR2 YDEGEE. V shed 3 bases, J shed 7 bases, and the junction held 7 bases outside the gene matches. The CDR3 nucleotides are TGTGCCAGCAGCTCCGGACTAGCGGGATGGGTCGGGGAGCTGTTTTTT. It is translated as CASSSGLAGWVGELFF.